Listed below are T cell receptor beta chains from one sample, sequenced in a study of control samples from healthy donors and cancer patients. Libraries were prepared by immunoSEQ multiplex PCR; TCRdb keeps only in-frame clonotypes and omits some of them. The data show around 120,000 clones, around 90% seen once. Sample: blood. The receptors come from a man aged 40-50 years in good health. CDR3s include the opening cysteine and the closing phenylalanine or tryptophan. Fields, in order: CDR3 length, V gene, J gene, D gene, clone size, CDR3 protein, CDR3 DNA. A D gene is named only where the DNA matches it firmly. Clone size is shown for a subset of rows, as once, few, many or a class of expanded clone.

len: 16
v_gene: TRBV5-1
j_gene: TRBJ2-6
d_gene: .
abundance: .
CDR3aa: CASSLELVSGANVLTF
CDR3nt: TGCGCCAGCAGCTTGGAACTAGTCTCTGGGGCCAACGTCCTGACTTTC

len: 13
v_gene: TRBV30
j_gene: TRBJ2-2
d_gene: .
abundance: few
CDR3aa: CAWILSNTGELFF
CDR3nt: TGTGCCTGGATTCTATCGAACACCGGGGAGCTGTTTTTT

len: 13
v_gene: TRBV29-1
j_gene: TRBJ2-5
d_gene: .
abundance: .
CDR3aa: CSVGHEKRGTQYF
CDR3nt: TGCAGCGTTGGGCACGAAAAGAGGGGGACCCAGTACTTC

len: 14
v_gene: TRBV29-1
j_gene: TRBJ2-1
d_gene: TRBD2
abundance: .
CDR3aa: CSVERRGAHNEQFF
CDR3nt: TGCAGCGTTGAAAGGCGGGGGGCCCACAATGAGCAGTTCTTC

len: 15
v_gene: TRBV5-1
j_gene: TRBJ2-2
d_gene: TRBD1
abundance: .
CDR3aa: CASSLVSGGGGELFF
CDR3nt: TGCGCCAGCAGCTTGGTTTCAGGGGGCGGCGGGGAGCTGTTTTTT

len: 13
v_gene: TRBV5-8
j_gene: TRBJ1-5
d_gene: .
abundance: .
CDR3aa: CASSFSGNQPQHF
CDR3nt: TGTGCCAGCAGTTTTAGCGGGAATCAGCCCCAGCATTTT

len: 15
v_gene: TRBV4-1
j_gene: TRBJ2-7
d_gene: .
abundance: .
CDR3aa: CASSQGLGVLYEQYF
CDR3nt: TGCGCCAGCAGCCAAGGGTTGGGCGTCCTATACGAGCAGTACTTC

len: 16
v_gene: TRBV18
j_gene: TRBJ2-2
d_gene: TRBD1
abundance: .
CDR3aa: CASSPRQGTNTGELFF
CDR3nt: TGTGCCAGCTCACCCAGACAGGGGACTAACACCGGGGAGCTGTTTTTT

len: 14
v_gene: TRBV7-9
j_gene: TRBJ2-3
d_gene: .
abundance: .
CDR3aa: CASSSDYPTDTQYF
CDR3nt: TGTGCCAGCAGCTCGGACTATCCCACAGATACGCAGTATTTT

len: 10
v_gene: TRBV7-2
j_gene: TRBJ1-2
d_gene: TRBD1
abundance: .
CDR3aa: CASRGGQGNF
CDR3nt: TGTGCCAGCAGGGGAGGACAGGGCAACTTC

len: 15
v_gene: TRBV7-6
j_gene: TRBJ1-4
d_gene: .
abundance: .
CDR3aa: CASSLAAATNEKLFF
CDR3nt: TGTGCCAGCAGCTTAGCCGCCGCAACTAATGAAAAACTGTTTTTT

len: 16
v_gene: TRBV5-6
j_gene: TRBJ1-1
d_gene: .
abundance: few
CDR3aa: CASSLSLGRVNTEAFF
CDR3nt: TGTGCCAGCAGCTTGTCCCTAGGACGGGTGAACACTGAAGCTTTCTTT

len: 14
v_gene: TRBV10-2
j_gene: TRBJ2-2
d_gene: .
abundance: .
CDR3aa: CASRRVSGAGELFF
CDR3nt: TGCGCCAGCAGGAGGGTCTCAGGGGCCGGGGAGCTGTTTTTT

len: 16
v_gene: TRBV2
j_gene: TRBJ2-3
d_gene: TRBD2
abundance: .
CDR3aa: CASSKLAGGGIDTQYF
CDR3nt: TGTGCCAGCAGCAAACTAGCGGGGGGAGGTATAGATACGCAGTATTTT

len: 13
v_gene: TRBV7-2
j_gene: TRBJ1-1
d_gene: .
abundance: .
CDR3aa: CASSPSGVSEAFF
CDR3nt: TGTGCCAGCAGCCCCTCGGGGGTCTCTGAAGCTTTCTTT

len: 15
v_gene: TRBV4-3
j_gene: TRBJ2-5
d_gene: TRBD1
abundance: once
CDR3aa: CASSQAGTGGETQYF
CDR3nt: TGCGCCAGCAGCCAAGCCGGCACAGGGGGAGAGACCCAGTACTTC

len: 14
v_gene: TRBV4-1
j_gene: TRBJ1-2
d_gene: TRBD1
abundance: once
CDR3aa: CASSQSARGGGYTF
CDR3nt: TGCGCCAGCAGCCAATCGGCCAGGGGGGGTGGCTACACCTTC

len: 12
v_gene: TRBV5-6
j_gene: TRBJ2-3
d_gene: .
abundance: once
CDR3aa: CASSLLPDTQYF
CDR3nt: TGTGCCAGCAGCCTCCTTCCCGATACGCAGTATTTT

len: 18
v_gene: TRBV24-1
j_gene: TRBJ2-1
d_gene: .
abundance: .
CDR3aa: CATSDPSGATGSYNEQFF
CDR3nt: TGTGCCACCAGTGATCCGAGCGGCGCTACTGGCTCCTACAATGAGCAGTTCTTC

len: 14
v_gene: TRBV6-5
j_gene: TRBJ1-6
d_gene: .
abundance: .
CDR3aa: CASSLPGKGSPLHF
CDR3nt: TGTGCCAGCAGCCTCCCAGGGAAAGGTTCACCCCTCCACTTT

len: 12
v_gene: TRBV29-1
j_gene: TRBJ1-2
d_gene: TRBD1
abundance: .
CDR3aa: CSVETGFYGYTF
CDR3nt: TGCAGCGTGGAGACAGGGTTCTATGGCTACACCTTC

len: 14
v_gene: TRBV18
j_gene: TRBJ1-4
d_gene: .
abundance: .
CDR3aa: CASSPPGQREKLFF
CDR3nt: TGTGCCAGCTCACCACCGGGACAACGGGAAAAACTGTTTTTT

len: 13
v_gene: TRBV2
j_gene: TRBJ1-5
d_gene: .
abundance: once
CDR3aa: CASSDFEGQPQHF
CDR3nt: TGTGCCAGCAGTGATTTTGAAGGGCAGCCCCAGCATTTT

len: 13
v_gene: TRBV7-2
j_gene: TRBJ1-5
d_gene: .
abundance: .
CDR3aa: CASSPYSNQPQHF
CDR3nt: TGTGCCAGCAGCCCCTATAGCAATCAGCCCCAGCATTTT

len: 14
v_gene: TRBV5-4
j_gene: TRBJ2-2
d_gene: .
abundance: .
CDR3aa: CASSRREISLELFF
CDR3nt: TGTGCCAGCAGTCGACGGGAGATAAGCTTGGAGCTGTTTTTT

len: 16
v_gene: TRBV5-8
j_gene: TRBJ1-4
d_gene: TRBD1
abundance: .
CDR3aa: CASNQGGTGTNEKLFF
CDR3nt: TGTGCCAGCAACCAAGGGGGCACCGGAACTAATGAAAAACTGTTTTTT

len: 16
v_gene: TRBV7-2
j_gene: TRBJ1-4
d_gene: .
abundance: few
CDR3aa: CASRGGTGSTNEKLFF
CDR3nt: TGTGCCAGCAGAGGTGGGACTGGATCAACTAATGAAAAACTGTTTTTT

len: 12
v_gene: TRBV4-3
j_gene: TRBJ2-7
d_gene: .
abundance: .
CDR3aa: CASSQDGEGAHF
CDR3nt: TGCGCCAGCAGCCAAGATGGAGAGGGTGCGCACTTC

len: 15
v_gene: TRBV24-1
j_gene: TRBJ2-1
d_gene: .
abundance: .
CDR3aa: CATSVAAGLPQGQFF
CDR3nt: TGTGCCACCAGTGTCGCCGCGGGACTCCCTCAGGGGCAGTTCTTC

len: 15
v_gene: TRBV28
j_gene: TRBJ1-4
d_gene: .
abundance: .
CDR3aa: CASSLATGLGEKLFF
CDR3nt: TGTGCCAGCAGTTTAGCAACAGGGTTAGGCGAAAAACTGTTTTTT

len: 16
v_gene: TRBV18
j_gene: TRBJ2-3
d_gene: TRBD2
abundance: .
CDR3aa: CASSHGERGAFGAQYF
CDR3nt: TGTGCCAGCTCACACGGGGAGCGGGGGGCCTTCGGGGCGCAGTATTTT

len: 14
v_gene: TRBV5-1
j_gene: TRBJ2-4
d_gene: .
abundance: .
CDR3aa: CASSPRLDGNIQYF
CDR3nt: TGCGCCAGCAGTCCCAGACTTGACGGAAACATTCAGTACTTC

len: 16
v_gene: TRBV9
j_gene: TRBJ2-3
d_gene: TRBD2
abundance: .
CDR3aa: CASSELIRGVPDTQYF
CDR3nt: TGTGCCAGCAGCGAGTTAATTCGGGGGGTTCCAGATACGCAGTATTTT

len: 14
v_gene: TRBV5-1
j_gene: TRBJ2-2
d_gene: .
abundance: .
CDR3aa: CASRWPDNTGELFF
CDR3nt: TGCGCCAGCAGGTGGCCAGATAACACCGGGGAGCTGTTTTTT

len: 19
v_gene: TRBV14
j_gene: TRBJ1-4
d_gene: .
abundance: .
CDR3aa: CASSQVRQGLTRTNEKLFF
CDR3nt: TGTGCCAGCAGCCAAGTCAGGCAGGGACTCACGAGAACTAATGAAAAACTGTTTTTT

len: 11
v_gene: TRBV12-3/TRBV12-4
j_gene: TRBJ1-1
d_gene: .
abundance: .
CDR3aa: CASRSAPRAFF
CDR3nt: TGTGCCAGCAGATCCGCCCCGAGGGCTTTCTTT

len: 14
v_gene: TRBV5-4
j_gene: TRBJ1-3
d_gene: TRBD1
abundance: .
CDR3aa: CASSGTGTGNTIYF
CDR3nt: TGTGCCAGCAGCGGGACAGGGACTGGAAACACCATATATTTT

len: 15
v_gene: TRBV7-3
j_gene: TRBJ1-6
d_gene: .
abundance: few
CDR3aa: CASSLSPQHNSPLHF
CDR3nt: TGTGCCAGCAGCTTGTCCCCGCAACATAATTCACCCCTCCACTTT

len: 15
v_gene: TRBV7-8
j_gene: TRBJ2-5
d_gene: .
abundance: .
CDR3aa: CASSPRPLARETQYF
CDR3nt: TGTGCCAGCAGCCCTCGCCCCCTAGCGAGGGAGACCCAGTACTTC

len: 8
v_gene: TRBV20-1
j_gene: TRBJ1-2
d_gene: .
abundance: once
CDR3aa: CRFYGYTF
CDR3nt: TGCAGGTTCTATGGCTACACCTTC

len: 15
v_gene: TRBV25-1
j_gene: TRBJ1-6
d_gene: TRBD1
abundance: .
CDR3aa: CASSDPRGGGSPLHF
CDR3nt: TGTGCCAGCAGTGACCCCAGGGGGGGAGGTTCACCCCTCCACTTT

len: 15
v_gene: TRBV6-2/TRBV6-3
j_gene: TRBJ2-7
d_gene: .
abundance: .
CDR3aa: CASSYSQGGPYEQYF
CDR3nt: TGTGCCAGCAGTTACTCCCAGGGCGGGCCCTACGAGCAGTACTTC

len: 12
v_gene: TRBV14
j_gene: TRBJ2-7
d_gene: .
abundance: .
CDR3aa: CASSQGGYEQYF
CDR3nt: TGTGCCAGCAGCCAAGGGGGCTACGAGCAGTACTTC

len: 14
v_gene: TRBV18
j_gene: TRBJ1-4
d_gene: TRBD1
abundance: .
CDR3aa: CASSPDRGPEKLFF
CDR3nt: TGTGCCAGCTCACCCGACAGGGGGCCTGAAAAACTGTTTTTT

len: 15
v_gene: TRBV27
j_gene: TRBJ1-3
d_gene: .
abundance: .
CDR3aa: CASSSLGAEGNTIYF
CDR3nt: TGTGCCAGCAGTTCGCTGGGGGCGGAAGGAAACACCATATATTTT

len: 15
v_gene: TRBV5-4
j_gene: TRBJ1-2
d_gene: .
abundance: .
CDR3aa: CASSLFGTPPYGYTF
CDR3nt: TGTGCCAGCAGCTTGTTCGGGACACCCCCCTATGGCTACACCTTC

len: 14
v_gene: TRBV5-6
j_gene: TRBJ2-7
d_gene: TRBD1
abundance: .
CDR3aa: CASSSRQGTYEQYF
CDR3nt: TGTGCCAGCAGCTCAAGACAGGGAACCTACGAGCAGTACTTC

len: 16
v_gene: TRBV18
j_gene: TRBJ2-2
d_gene: TRBD1
abundance: .
CDR3aa: CASSLTGTANTGELFF
CDR3nt: TGTGCCAGCTCACTTACCGGGACAGCGAACACCGGGGAGCTGTTTTTT

len: 16
v_gene: TRBV4-3
j_gene: TRBJ1-2
d_gene: .
abundance: .
CDR3aa: CASSRTSGQSNYGYTF
CDR3nt: TGCGCCAGCAGCCGGACGTCCGGACAGTCGAACTATGGCTACACCTTC

len: 15
v_gene: TRBV13
j_gene: TRBJ1-4
d_gene: TRBD1
abundance: .
CDR3aa: CASSLGTANNEKLFF
CDR3nt: TGTGCCAGCAGTCTCGGGACAGCTAATAATGAAAAACTGTTTTTT

len: 15
v_gene: TRBV12-5
j_gene: TRBJ2-5
d_gene: TRBD2
abundance: .
CDR3aa: CASGLASGGPETQYF
CDR3nt: TGTGCTAGTGGTCTCGCTAGCGGGGGGCCAGAGACCCAGTACTTC

len: 14
v_gene: TRBV7-6
j_gene: TRBJ1-1
d_gene: .
abundance: .
CDR3aa: CASSLTTGNTEAFF
CDR3nt: TGTGCCAGCAGCTTGACTACAGGGAACACTGAAGCTTTCTTT

len: 15
v_gene: TRBV24-1
j_gene: TRBJ1-2
d_gene: .
abundance: once
CDR3aa: CATSATGMANYGYTF
CDR3nt: TGTGCCACCAGTGCCACAGGGATGGCTAACTATGGCTACACCTTC